These 29 T cell receptor beta chains originate from one sample sequenced in a study of shared clonotypes between healthy human individuals. Assay: immunoSEQ multiplex PCR; the TCRdb copy retains only in-frame clones and omits some. The sample lists approximately 590,000 clones, about 95% occurring once. In the naive CD8 group, cells lacked CD45RO and were positively selected for CCR7, so terminally differentiated effector memory CD45RA+ cells were left out. Sequenced: naive CD8+ T cells sorted from blood. These receptors all come from a woman aged 25-40 years in good health.

This clone appeared once. The rearrangement links TRBV7-8 to TRBJ2-7; 7 bases map to TRBD2. J lost 6 bases, V lost 1 base, and 9 bases had no gene match. Germline V gives CDR1 SGHVS, CDR2 FQNEAQ. The CDR3 runs 15 residues. The CDR3 sequence is CASSLDGGSQREQYF. Here the CDR3 DNA reads TGTGCCAGCAGCTTAGATGGCGGGAGTCAGCGCGAGCAGTACTTC.

The chain links TRBV28 to TRBJ2-7, with 8 nucleotides matching TRBD1. Per the germline V gene, CDR1 is MDHEN and CDR2 is SYDVKM. CDR3 length: 14 residues. The trim removed 5 bases at V and 2 bases at J, leaving 5 bases unmatched. The CDR3 here is CASSPSDRAYEQYF. Here the CDR3 DNA reads TGTGCCAGCAGTCCCTCGGACAGGGCCTACGAGCAGTACTTC. Complete variable domain (other parts from reference TRBV28 and TRBJ2-7): DVKVTQSSRYLVKRTGEKVFLECVQDMDHENMFWYRQDPGLGLRLIYFSYDVKMKEKGDIPEGYSVSREKKERFSLILESASTNQTSMYLCASSPSDRAYEQYFGPGTRLTVT.

This clone was found once. The rearrangement joins TRBV28 to TRBJ1-4, with 7 bases aligning to TRBD1. V lost 2 bases, J lost 5 bases, and 5 bases stayed unmatched. In germline, CDR1 is MDHEN, CDR2 SYDVKM. The CDR3 runs 15 residues. CDR3 sequence reads: CASSLRDSGNEKLFF. The CDR3 nucleotides are TGTGCCAGCAGTTTAAGGGACAGCGGGAATGAAAAACTGTTTTTT.

The chain has TRBV9 and TRBJ1-5; no clear D gene. Germline loops: CDR1 SGDLS, CDR2 YYNGEE. The ends were cut back, 0 bases at V and 4 bases at J, with 14 bases in the middle. The CDR3 runs to 16 residues. The CDR3 coding sequence is TGTGCCAGCAGCGTAGAAGTAGCGAGACCTAATCAGCCCCAGCATTTT. Its translation is CASSVEVARPNQPQHF.

V usage is TRBV27 and J usage is TRBJ2-1; 9 nucleotides agree with TRBD2. The V segment lost 3 bases and the J segment 6 bases; nucleotides outside the gene matches: 6. The CDR3 runs to 15 residues. Germline V gene lookup returns CDR1 MNHEY and CDR2 SMNVEV (reference sequence). The CDR3 spells CASSLSSGSINEQFF. The CDR3 nucleotides read TGTGCCAGCAGTTTGAGTAGCGGGAGCATCAATGAGCAGTTCTTC.

The chain employs TRBV7-2 and TRBJ2-2; D might be TRBD1 (6 bases). Germline V gene data show CDR1 as SGHTA and CDR2 as FQGNSA. V lost 3 bases, J lost 3 bases, and 11 bases lay in between. The CDR3 sequence is 15 residues long. CDR3 amino acids: CASSLTDSYTGELFF. The CDR3 nucleotides read TGTGCCAGCAGCTTGACGGACAGTTACACCGGGGAGCTGTTTTTT.

In this sample, this clone turned up once. The chain carries TRBV28 and TRBJ1-1; 7 bases map to TRBD1. The germline V gene encodes CDR1 MDHEN and CDR2 SYDVKM. V was pared by 1 base and J by 2 bases, with 7 bases of the junction left unmatched. CDR3 size: 16 residues. CDR3 residues: CASSLFPTGINTEAFF. The CDR3 DNA reads as TGTGCCAGCAGTTTATTCCCGACAGGGATAAACACTGAAGCTTTCTTT.

The chain has TRBV6-4 and TRBJ2-1; D may be TRBD2 (5 bases). Trimming removed 0 bases from V and 4 bases from J, with 19 bases in between. The CDR3 is made up of 18 amino acids. Germline values: CDR1 MRHNA, CDR2 SNTAGT. CDR3 loop: CASSDSLSERKRYNEQFF. The CDR3 DNA is TGTGCCAGCAGTGACTCCCTCTCTGAGCGGAAAAGGTACAATGAGCAGTTCTTC.

The chain recombines TRBV27 with TRBJ2-3; D is ambiguous. The CDR3 is 14 residues long. Per germline, CDR1 MNHEY and CDR2 SMNVEV (reference sequence). The ends were cut back, 5 bases at V and 1 base at J, with 10 bases in the middle. CDR3 in amino acids: CASSLHRGTDTQYF. CDR3 in DNA: TGTGCCAGCAGTCTGCATCGGGGCACAGATACGCAGTATTTT.

The chain links TRBV27 to TRBJ2-7; D call uncertain. With 5 bases removed from V and 3 bases from J, the gap between germline ends came to 20 bases. Germline assignment: CDR1 MNHEY and CDR2 SMNVEV (reference sequence). CDR3 length: 16 amino acids. CDR3 sequence (DNA): TGTGCCAGCAGTCCATTCCCCCCGGTAGAAGGCTACGAGCAGTACTTC. It translates to CASSPFPPVEGYEQYF.

The rearrangement joins TRBV19 to TRBJ2-1, with TRBD2 identical over 7 bases. CDR1 is LNHDA, CDR2 SQIVND, per germline (reference sequence). The ends lost 4 bases at V and 8 bases at J; junction bases unmatched: 8. This CDR3 has 14 amino acids. CDR3 nucleotide sequence: TGTGCCAGTAGTACCGTCGGACTAGTGGATGAGCAGTTCTTC. Amino acid sequence: CASSTVGLVDEQFF.

The genes are TRBV27 and TRBJ1-1; 8 bases match TRBD1. The CDR3 is made up of 14 amino acids. Germline CDR1 is MNHEY and CDR2 is SMNVEV (reference sequence). V lost 5 bases to trimming and J lost 3 bases; unmatched junction nucleotides: 5. Here the CDR3 reads CASSAQGAYTEAFF. CDR3 DNA: TGTGCCAGCAGTGCTCAGGGGGCCTACACTGAAGCTTTCTTT.

This chain links TRBV19 with TRBJ2-1, with 9 bases fitting TRBD1. Looked up from germline, CDR1 is LNHDA and CDR2 is SQIVND (reference sequence). The V gene end was trimmed by 8 bases and the J gene end by 3 bases; junction bases not matched to a gene: 8. The CDR3 consists of 15 residues. The CDR3 reads CASSARQGVYNEQFF. CDR3 in DNA: TGTGCCAGTTCGGCCCGACAGGGGGTCTACAATGAGCAGTTCTTC.

The chain joins TRBV28 to TRBJ2-1; 8 bases line up with TRBD2. The length of the CDR3 is 15 residues. Germline V CDR1 and CDR2: MDHEN, SYDVKM. Trimming at V came to 5 bases and at J to 8 bases, leaving 11 bases not matched to a gene. In DNA form, the CDR3 reads TGTGCCAGCAGTCCCCGGGAGGGAGATAGCTATGAGCAGTTCTTC. It specifies CASSPREGDSYEQFF.

This clone turned up a few times. V usage is TRBV9 and J usage is TRBJ1-2, with D perhaps matching TRBD1 (5 bases). Deletions cut 3 bases from V and 8 bases from J, with 5 bases between. Germline lookup yields CDR1 SGDLS and CDR2 YYNGEE. CDR3 length equals 10 residues. The CDR3: CASSGQGYTF. As DNA, the CDR3 is TGTGCCAGCAGCGGACAGGGCTACACCTTC. Supplemented by reference TRBV9 and TRBJ1-2, the full variable domain reads DSGVTQTPKHLITATGQRVTLRCSPRSGDLSVYWYQQSLDQGLQFLIQYYNGEERAKGNILERFSAQQFPDLHSELNLSSLELGDSALYFCASSGQGYTFGSGTRLTVV.

The V gene is TRBV7-9, the J gene TRBJ1-2; TRBD1 matches 7 bases. This CDR3 is built from 12 residues. Germline V gene lookup returns CDR1 SEHNR and CDR2 FQNEAQ (reference sequence). V was clipped by 8 bases and J by 8 bases; unmatched bases: 8. The CDR3 protein is CASGSGGGGYTF. CDR3 DNA sequence: TGTGCCAGCGGTTCAGGAGGGGGCGGCTACACCTTC.

This chain links TRBV23-1 with TRBJ2-1; no clear D. TRBV23-1 is assigned to the ORF class and has an uncertain function. The V gene lost 4 bases and the J gene lost 15 bases, with 16 bases spanning the gap. CDR3 size: 12 residues. CDR3 loop: CASSPLSLWRFF. In DNA, the CDR3 is TGCGCCAGCAGTCCCCTGTCCTTATGGCGGTTCTTC.

V gene TRBV6-1 combines with J gene TRBJ2-1; TRBD2 is a possible D gene (6 bases). This CDR3 has 16 residues. Trimming pared 2 bases from V and 0 bases from J, leaving 11 bases between. CDR1 and CDR2 (germline): MNHNS, SASEGT. The CDR3 sequence is CASSELAVSSYNEQFF. The CDR3 nucleotides are TGTGCCAGCAGTGAATTAGCGGTAAGCTCCTACAATGAGCAGTTCTTC.

The chain uses TRBV13 and TRBJ2-2; D tentatively reads TRBD1 or TRBD2 (6 bases each). This CDR3 has 12 amino acids. Trimming pared 11 bases from V and 3 bases from J, leaving 10 bases between. Germline V gene lookup returns CDR1 PRHDT and CDR2 FYEKMQ (reference sequence). The CDR3 loop is CAGGRDTGELFF. The DNA for the CDR3 is TGTGCCGGGGGGCGAGACACCGGGGAGCTGTTTTTT.

The chain is built from TRBV28 and TRBJ2-5; unclear D gene. V shed 7 bases and J shed 9 bases, with 12 bases lying between them. The length of the CDR3 is 11 residues. Germline assignment: CDR1 MDHEN and CDR2 SYDVKM. The CDR3 is CASNTVSAQYF. CDR3 nucleotide sequence: TGTGCCAGCAATACCGTGTCGGCCCAGTACTTC. The complete variable domain, with remaining parts taken from reference TRBV28 and TRBJ2-5, reads DVKVTQSSRYLVKRTGEKVFLECVQDMDHENMFWYRQDPGLGLRLIYFSYDVKMKEKGDIPEGYSVSREKKERFSLILESASTNQTSMYLCASNTVSAQYFGPGTRLLVL.

The chain uses TRBV6-1 and TRBJ2-7; tentatively, D is TRBD1 (5 bases). V was cut by 3 bases and J by 6 bases, with 18 bases left in between. The CDR3 consists of 15 residues. The germline gives CDR1 MNHNS, CDR2 SASEGT. CDR3 amino acids: CASSEIGAMYGEQYF. Here the CDR3 DNA reads TGTGCCAGCAGTGAGATTGGGGCTATGTACGGCGAGCAGTACTTC.

The rearrangement joins TRBV27 to TRBJ2-3, with 8 positions matching TRBD2. CDR3 size: 16 residues. Germline V gene data show CDR1 as MNHEY and CDR2 as SMNVEV (reference sequence). J gave up 4 bases and V 1 base, and 7 bases lay outside the gene matches. The CDR3 protein is CASSLFSTGGSDTQYF. DNA of the CDR3: TGTGCCAGCAGTTTATTTAGCACGGGGGGGTCAGATACGCAGTATTTT.

The rearrangement links TRBV28 to TRBJ2-7; 10 bases map to TRBD1. Germline V gene lookup returns CDR1 MDHEN and CDR2 SYDVKM. This CDR3 has 13 amino acids. Trimming cost V 6 bases and J 3 bases; bases outside gene matches: 2. CDR3 loop: CASRWDRGYEQYF. The CDR3 DNA is TGTGCCAGCAGATGGGACAGGGGCTACGAGCAGTACTTC.

In nucleotides, the CDR3 is TGTGCCAGCAGTACCGTAGCGAACACTGAAGCTTTCTTT. Protein product: CASSTVANTEAFF. The V gene is TRBV6-5, the J gene TRBJ1-1; D unclear. The V gene's germline CDR1 is MNHEY and CDR2 SVGAGI. The germline V and J ends were trimmed by 5 bases and 1 base, with 8 bases remaining between them. The length of the CDR3 is 13 residues.

The sample holds one count of this clone. V gene TRBV4-1 combines with J gene TRBJ2-5, with TRBD2 matching 7 bases. Judging by the DNA end, TRBJ2-7 fits better; the J call may be wrong. Germline V gene lookup returns CDR1 MGHRA and CDR2 YSYEKL. This CDR3 has 15 residues. The CDR3 loop reads CASSPGAGFSYEQYF. CDR3 bases: TGCGCCAGCAGCCCCGGAGCGGGGTTCTCCTACGAGCAGTACTTC.

The chain carries TRBV15 and TRBJ2-5; a weak D match, TRBD1 (6 bases). V lost 0 bases, J lost 7 bases, and 15 bases lay in between. The CDR3 loop spans 15 amino acids. CDR1 and CDR2 (germline): LNHNV, YYDKDF (reference sequence). CDR3: CATSRDHGGLGTQYF. DNA for the CDR3: TGTGCCACCAGCAGAGATCATGGGGGCCTGGGGACCCAGTACTTC.

J is TRBJ2-3 and V is TRBV7-9; D is uncertain. V lost 3 bases to trimming and J lost 2 bases, with 6 bases between them. Germline CDR1 and CDR2: SEHNR and FQNEAQ (reference sequence). This CDR3 contains 13 residues. The chain's CDR3 is CASSFSSTDTQYF. DNA of the CDR3: TGTGCCAGCAGCTTCTCCTCCACAGATACGCAGTATTTT. The variable domain in full, with the rest retrieved from reference TRBV7-9 and TRBJ2-3, is DTGVSQNPRHKITKRGQNVTFRCDPISEHNRLYWYRQTLGQGPEFLTYFQNEAQLEKSRLLSDRFSAERPKGSFSTLEIQRTEQGDSAMYLCASSFSSTDTQYFGPGTRLTVL.

V gene TRBV5-1 combines with J gene TRBJ2-5, with TRBD2 matching over 13 bases. The CDR3 runs to 19 residues. The germline V gene has CDR1 SGHRS and CDR2 YFSETQ. V lost 4 bases to trimming and J lost 0 bases; unmatched junction nucleotides: 12. As DNA, the CDR3 is TGCGCCAGCAGCATGCTGACTAGCGGGAGGAACCTGTACCAAGAGACCCAGTACTTC. Protein: CASSMLTSGRNLYQETQYF.

CDR3 sequence: CASSTDRLNTEAFF. As DNA, the CDR3 is TGTGCCAGTAGTACAGACAGATTAAACACTGAAGCTTTCTTT. J is TRBJ1-1 and V is TRBV19; a weak D match, TRBD1 (5 bases). This CDR3 spans 14 amino acids. V gave up 4 bases and J gave up 2 bases, with 11 bases separating them. Germline V CDR1 and CDR2: LNHDA, SQIVND (reference sequence).